The rows below give T cell receptor beta chains drawn from one sample of a study of blood T cell repertoires in COVID-19. The protocol was immunoSEQ multiplex PCR, while the TCRdb copy is restricted to in-frame clones and leaves out a portion. The data show some 120,000 clones, with over 55% seen just once and roughly 2% held by the top ten. Sequenced material: peripheral blood. The receptors stem from a woman in her seventies with acute or convalescent COVID-19. Both conserved end residues are part of each CDR3. The order of the fields is clone size, V gene, D gene, J gene, CDR3 DNA, CDR3 protein. D genes are given only for firm matches. Clone size is stated in some rows and not others, as once, few, many or a class when expanded.

>NA|TRBV25-1|NA|TRBJ2-1
TGTGCCAGCAGTTGGCCAGGCGACCACAATGAGCAGTTCTTC
CASSWPGDHNEQFF
>NA|TRBV6-5|NA|TRBJ1-1
TGTGCCAGCAGTTTGGGGGGGAACACTGAAGCTTTCTTT
CASSLGGNTEAFF
>few|TRBV6-5|NA|TRBJ2-5
TGTGCCAGCAGTTACTCCCCTAGCCAAGAGACCCAGTACTTC
CASSYSPSQETQYF
>once|TRBV7-2|NA|TRBJ1-2
TGTGCCAGCAGCTTATCCACTAACTATGGCTACACCTTC
CASSLSTNYGYTF
>NA|TRBV19|TRBD1|TRBJ2-1
TGTGCCAGTAGTACCCTCAAACCCGGGACAGGGGGACACAATGAGCAGTTCTTC
CASSTLKPGTGGHNEQFF
>NA|TRBV13|TRBD1|TRBJ1-1
TGTGCCAGCAGCCTCATCGACAGGGTCAACACTGAAGCTTTCTTT
CASSLIDRVNTEAFF
>few|TRBV19|NA|TRBJ2-7
TGTGCCAGTAGTAGGAAAGTAGGGGGACCTTCCGAGCAGTACTTC
CASSRKVGGPSEQYF
>NA|TRBV7-2|TRBD1|TRBJ1-2
TGTGCCAGCAGCTTAGGGGGGACAGCTAACTATGGCTACACCTTC
CASSLGGTANYGYTF
>NA|TRBV5-1|NA|TRBJ2-5
TGCGCCAGCAGCTTGGGTCTAGCGCCGAGCCAAGAGACCCAGTACTTC
CASSLGLAPSQETQYF
>NA|TRBV28|NA|TRBJ1-5
TGTGCCAGCAGTCTTACACTGTACAGGGCCCCATCCCCTAGCAATCAGCCCCAGCATTTT
CASSLTLYRAPSPSNQPQHF
>NA|TRBV9|TRBD1|TRBJ2-7
TGTGCCAGCAGCGCGGGACAGACCTACGGGGAGCAGTACTTC
CASSAGQTYGEQYF
>NA|TRBV9|TRBD1|TRBJ2-2
TGTGCCAGCAGCGCTCAGGACAGGTGGGCAGGGGAGCTGTTTTTT
CASSAQDRWAGELFF
>NA|TRBV6-4|NA|TRBJ1-2
TGTGCCAGCAACTTCGGCAGGGCCGACTATGGCTACACCTTC
CASNFGRADYGYTF
>NA|TRBV29-1|TRBD1|TRBJ2-7
TGCAGCGTTGAAGATCCGGAGACAGGGGCCTACGAGCAGTACTTC
CSVEDPETGAYEQYF
>NA|TRBV28|NA|TRBJ1-1
TGTGCCAGCAGTTTATATCCCACTACAGGGCTGGCTTTCTTT
CASSLYPTTGLAFF
>NA|TRBV24-1|TRBD2|TRBJ2-3
TGTGCCACCAGTGGAGCCGCGGGAGGGCCAGATACGCAGTATTTT
CATSGAAGGPDTQYF
>NA|TRBV7-9|NA|TRBJ1-2
TGTGCCAGCAGCTCCGACAGCGTTAACTATGGCTACACCTTC
CASSSDSVNYGYTF
>few|TRBV4-1|NA|TRBJ2-5
TGCGCCAGCAGCCAAGATAGTGCACTAGCCAGAGAGACCCAGTACTTC
CASSQDSALARETQYF
>NA|TRBV7-3|NA|TRBJ2-3
TGTGCCAGTTCGAGGGGTCTGACGGGGGAGAGGGATACGCAGTATTTT
CASSRGLTGERDTQYF